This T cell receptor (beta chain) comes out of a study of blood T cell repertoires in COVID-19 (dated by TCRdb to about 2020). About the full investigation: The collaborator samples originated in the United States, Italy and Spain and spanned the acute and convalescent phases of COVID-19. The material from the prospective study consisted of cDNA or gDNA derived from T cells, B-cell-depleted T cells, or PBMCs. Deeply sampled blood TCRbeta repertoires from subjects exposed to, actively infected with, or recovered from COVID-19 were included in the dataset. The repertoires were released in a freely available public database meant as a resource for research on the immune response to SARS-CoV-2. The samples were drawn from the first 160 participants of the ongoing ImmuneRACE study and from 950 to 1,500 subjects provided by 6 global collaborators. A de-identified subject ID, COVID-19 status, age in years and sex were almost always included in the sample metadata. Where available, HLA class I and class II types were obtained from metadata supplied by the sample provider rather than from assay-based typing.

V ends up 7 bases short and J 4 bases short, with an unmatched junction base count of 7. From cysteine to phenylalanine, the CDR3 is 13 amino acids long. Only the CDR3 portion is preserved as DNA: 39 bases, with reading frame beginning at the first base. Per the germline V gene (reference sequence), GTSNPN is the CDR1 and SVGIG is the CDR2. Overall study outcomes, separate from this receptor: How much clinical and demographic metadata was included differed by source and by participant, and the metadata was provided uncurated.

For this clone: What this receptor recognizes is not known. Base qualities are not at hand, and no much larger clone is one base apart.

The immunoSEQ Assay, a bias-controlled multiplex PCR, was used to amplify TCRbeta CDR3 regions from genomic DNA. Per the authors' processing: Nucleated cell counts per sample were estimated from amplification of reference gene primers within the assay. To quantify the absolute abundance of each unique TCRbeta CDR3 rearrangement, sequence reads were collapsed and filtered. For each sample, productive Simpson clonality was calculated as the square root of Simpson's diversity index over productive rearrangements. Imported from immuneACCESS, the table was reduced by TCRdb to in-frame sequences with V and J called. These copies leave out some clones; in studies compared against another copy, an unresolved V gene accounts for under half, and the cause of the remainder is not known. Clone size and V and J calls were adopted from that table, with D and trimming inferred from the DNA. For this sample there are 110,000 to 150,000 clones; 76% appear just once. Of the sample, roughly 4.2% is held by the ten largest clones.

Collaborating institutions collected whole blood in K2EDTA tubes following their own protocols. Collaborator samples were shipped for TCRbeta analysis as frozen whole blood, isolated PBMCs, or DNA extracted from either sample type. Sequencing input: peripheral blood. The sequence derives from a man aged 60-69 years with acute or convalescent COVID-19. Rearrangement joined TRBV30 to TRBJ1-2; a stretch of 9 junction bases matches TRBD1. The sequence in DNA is TGTGCCTTTCACAGGGGGCTGGCCTATGGCTACACCTTC. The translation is CAFHRGLAYGYTF.